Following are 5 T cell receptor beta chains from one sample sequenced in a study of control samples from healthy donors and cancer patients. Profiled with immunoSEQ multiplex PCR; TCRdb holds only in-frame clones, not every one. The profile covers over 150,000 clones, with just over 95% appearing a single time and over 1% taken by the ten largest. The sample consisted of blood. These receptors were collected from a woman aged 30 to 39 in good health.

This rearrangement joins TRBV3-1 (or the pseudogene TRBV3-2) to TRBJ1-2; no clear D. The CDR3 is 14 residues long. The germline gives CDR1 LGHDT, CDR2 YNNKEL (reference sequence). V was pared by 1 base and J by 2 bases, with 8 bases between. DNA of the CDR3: TGTGCCAGCAGCCAAGTGACCAACAACTATGGCTACACCTTC. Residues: CASSQVTNNYGYTF.

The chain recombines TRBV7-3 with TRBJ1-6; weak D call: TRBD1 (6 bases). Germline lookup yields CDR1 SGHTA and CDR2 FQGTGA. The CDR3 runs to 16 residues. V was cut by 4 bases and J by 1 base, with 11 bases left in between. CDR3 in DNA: TGTGCCAGCAGCTCCTCAGGGGAGTCCTATAATTCACCCCTCCACTTT. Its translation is CASSSSGESYNSPLHF.

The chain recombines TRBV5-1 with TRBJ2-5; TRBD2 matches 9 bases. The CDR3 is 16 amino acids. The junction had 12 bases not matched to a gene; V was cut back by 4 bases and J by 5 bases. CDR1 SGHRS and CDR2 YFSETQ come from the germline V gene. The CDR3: CASSRLAGGPEETQYF. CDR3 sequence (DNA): TGCGCCAGCAGCCGGCTGGCGGGGGGGCCGGAGGAGACCCAGTACTTC.

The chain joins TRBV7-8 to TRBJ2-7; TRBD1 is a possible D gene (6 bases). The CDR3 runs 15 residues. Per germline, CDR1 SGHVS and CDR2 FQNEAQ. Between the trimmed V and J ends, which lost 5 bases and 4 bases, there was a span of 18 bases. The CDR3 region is CASSPGTPGIYEQYF. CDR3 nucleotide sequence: TGTGCCAGCAGCCCCGGGACACCAGGGATATACGAGCAGTACTTC.

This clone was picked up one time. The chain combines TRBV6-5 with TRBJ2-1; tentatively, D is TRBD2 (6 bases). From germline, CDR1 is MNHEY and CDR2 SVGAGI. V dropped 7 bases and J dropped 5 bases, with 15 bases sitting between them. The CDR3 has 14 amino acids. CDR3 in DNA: TGTGCCAGCAATATCTTGGGGAGGAACAATGAGCAGTTCTTC. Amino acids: CASNILGRNNEQFF.